These T cell receptor beta chains were read from a single sample in a study of T cell responses to AZD1222 COVID-19 vaccine. Some clones are missing from TCRdb's copy, which holds only in-frame ones; the method was immunoSEQ multiplex PCR. The sample yields approximately 260,000 clones, 90% to 95% seen once. Source: peripheral blood, taken on day 0 of AZD1222 vaccination. Every receptor here comes from an adult in good health. Each CDR3 is given with its conserved first and last residue. Fields, in order: D gene, V gene, J gene, clone size, CDR3 DNA, CDR3 protein. A D gene is named only where the DNA matches it firmly. For some rows the clone size is stated as once, few or many, or as a class when expanded; others skip it.

.,TRBV5-6,TRBJ2-1,.,TGTGCCAGCAGCCCCCAGGGCGGTGAGCAGTTCTTC,CASSPQGGEQFF
.,TRBV29-1,TRBJ1-1,.,TGCAGCGTTGATCTGGGCAGAGGCACTGAAGCTTTCTTT,CSVDLGRGTEAFF
TRBD2,TRBV9,TRBJ2-5,.,TGTGCCAGCAGCGTAGCTAGCGGACAAGAGACCCAGTACTTC,CASSVASGQETQYF
TRBD1,TRBV18,TRBJ1-3,.,TGTGCCAGCTCACAACAGGAAACAGGGGCTGGAAACACCATATATTTT,CASSQQETGAGNTIYF
.,TRBV19,TRBJ2-7,.,TGTGCCAGTACCTCCCCCCACTCCTACGAGCAGTACTTC,CASTSPHSYEQYF
.,TRBV5-5,TRBJ1-1,.,TGTGCCAGCAGGCTCAGGGGAGAAGCTTTCTTT,CASRLRGEAFF
.,TRBV7-2,TRBJ2-7,once,TGTGCCAGCAGCTGGCAAGGGACGGACTCCTACGAGCAGTACTTC,CASSWQGTDSYEQYF
TRBD1,TRBV30,TRBJ1-1,.,TGTGCCTGGAGTACAGGGGCTTGGGGGACTGAAGCTTTCTTT,CAWSTGAWGTEAFF
.,TRBV6-5,TRBJ1-2,.,TGTGCCAGCAGTTACTCGGCTTCGGATAGACTATATGGCTACACCTTC,CASSYSASDRLYGYTF
.,TRBV20-1,TRBJ1-2,once,TGCAGTGCCAAGAGAGCGCTGTCCTACACCTTC,CSAKRALSYTF
TRBD2,TRBV3-1/TRBV3-2,TRBJ2-1,once,TGTGCCAGCAGCCAAGGCACATCGGGGGGGTCGAGACTACGGTACAATGAGCAGTTCTTC,CASSQGTSGGSRLRYNEQFF
.,TRBV9,TRBJ1-2,.,TGTGCCAGCAGCCCAGCGACTACCGTGCTGTCGGGAGGCTACACCTTC,CASSPATTVLSGGYTF
.,TRBV18,TRBJ1-1,.,TGTGCCAGCTCACCAAGGAGACAGGCGAACACTGAAGCTTTCTTT,CASSPRRQANTEAFF
.,TRBV25-1,TRBJ2-1,once,TGTGCCAGCAGTGAACTTTACAATGAGCAGTTCTTC,CASSELYNEQFF
.,TRBV19,TRBJ2-2,.,TGTGCCGCAGAAGGGAAAGAGTACACCGGGGAGCTGTTTTTT,CAAEGKEYTGELFF
.,TRBV5-1,TRBJ1-1,.,TGCGCCAGCAGCTTGGAGGGGAGCACTGAAGCTTTCTTT,CASSLEGSTEAFF
TRBD2,TRBV10-3,TRBJ2-3,.,TGTGCCATCAGTGGACTAGCGGGGGGGCCCCCAGATACGCAGTATTTT,CAISGLAGGPPDTQYF
.,TRBV30,TRBJ2-7,.,TGTGCCTGGAGAGGGAATTGGGCCGAGCAGTACTTC,CAWRGNWAEQYF
.,TRBV28,TRBJ2-1,.,TGTGCCACCCAGGGTCCGACAGGCTCCTACAATGAGCAGTTCTTC,CATQGPTGSYNEQFF
.,TRBV29-1,TRBJ1-2,.,TGCAGCGTTGTTTGGGGTGAGGGCTACACCTTC,CSVVWGEGYTF
.,TRBV28,TRBJ1-5,.,TGTGCCAGCAGTTCCCGGGGAGGGTTGGGCAATCAGCCCCAGCATTTT,CASSSRGGLGNQPQHF
.,TRBV4-2,TRBJ2-5,.,TGTGCCAGCAGCCCCTACGGCGGGGTCCAAGAGACCCAGTACTTC,CASSPYGGVQETQYF
.,TRBV28,TRBJ1-5,.,TGTGCCAGCAGCCCGGGGGGTGGAGGTCAGCCCCAGCATTTT,CASSPGGGGQPQHF
.,TRBV4-1,TRBJ1-3,.,TGCGCCAGCAGCCAATCCGGGACTCCACGAGGTGGAAACACCATATATTTT,CASSQSGTPRGGNTIYF
TRBD1,TRBV5-1,TRBJ2-7,.,TGCGCCAGCAGCCCCGGACAGGTGAGGCCCTACGAGCAGTACTTC,CASSPGQVRPYEQYF
.,TRBV7-9,TRBJ1-2,.,TGTGCCAGCAGCTTAGAGTCACCCTTCTATGGCTACACCTTC,CASSLESPFYGYTF
.,TRBV7-9,TRBJ1-2,.,TGTGCCAGCAGCCGGGGGTCGGAGCGGGTTGGCTACACCTTC,CASSRGSERVGYTF
TRBD2,TRBV7-2,TRBJ2-1,.,TGTGCCAGCAGCTTGATCCGGGAGGGGGGTGAGCAGTTCTTC,CASSLIREGGEQFF
TRBD1,TRBV5-1,TRBJ2-5,.,TGCGCCAGCAGCGTCATCGGGACAGCCGAAGAGACCCAGTACTTC,CASSVIGTAEETQYF
.,TRBV18,TRBJ2-7,.,TGTGCCAGCTCACCACCATCCAGGACGGGCACCTACGAGCAGTACTTC,CASSPPSRTGTYEQYF
.,TRBV18,TRBJ1-1,.,TGTGCCAGCTCGTTAGGGAACACTGAAGCTTTCTTT,CASSLGNTEAFF
.,TRBV28,TRBJ2-7,.,TGTGCCAGCAGTACCCGAACAGGGTCGGACGAGCAGTACTTC,CASSTRTGSDEQYF
.,TRBV7-3,TRBJ1-3,.,TGTGCCAGCAGCCCGGGGTCTGGAAACACCATATATTTT,CASSPGSGNTIYF